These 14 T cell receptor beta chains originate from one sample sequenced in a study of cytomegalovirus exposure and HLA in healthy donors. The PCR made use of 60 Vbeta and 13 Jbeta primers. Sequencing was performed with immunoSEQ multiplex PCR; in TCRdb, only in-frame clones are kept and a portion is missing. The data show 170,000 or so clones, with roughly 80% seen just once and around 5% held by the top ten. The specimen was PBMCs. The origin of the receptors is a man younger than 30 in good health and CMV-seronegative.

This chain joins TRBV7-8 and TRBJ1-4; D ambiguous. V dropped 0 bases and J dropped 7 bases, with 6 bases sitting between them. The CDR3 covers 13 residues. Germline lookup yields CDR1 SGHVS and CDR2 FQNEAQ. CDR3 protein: CASSLASIEKLFF. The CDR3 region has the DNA TGTGCCAGCAGCTTAGCATCCATTGAAAAACTGTTTTTT.

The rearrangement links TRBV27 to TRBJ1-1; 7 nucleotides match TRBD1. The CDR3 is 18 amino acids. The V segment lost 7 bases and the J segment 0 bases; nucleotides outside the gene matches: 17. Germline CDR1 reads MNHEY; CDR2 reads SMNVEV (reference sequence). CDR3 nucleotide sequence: TGTGCCAGCAACCCTATAGTCCGGGACAGTAATCTGAACACTGAAGCTTTCTTT. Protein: CASNPIVRDSNLNTEAFF.

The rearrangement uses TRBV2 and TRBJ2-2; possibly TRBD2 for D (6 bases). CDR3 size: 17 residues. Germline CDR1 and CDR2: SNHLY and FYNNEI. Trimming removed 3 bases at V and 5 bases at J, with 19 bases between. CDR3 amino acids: CASSEGVSGGQTGELFF. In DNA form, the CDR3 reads TGTGCCAGCAGTGAGGGTGTTAGCGGAGGTCAAACCGGGGAGCTGTTTTTT.

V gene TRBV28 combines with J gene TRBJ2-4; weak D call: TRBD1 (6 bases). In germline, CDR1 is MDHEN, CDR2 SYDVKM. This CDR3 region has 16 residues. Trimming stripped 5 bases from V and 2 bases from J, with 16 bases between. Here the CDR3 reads CASSPPGHSPKNIQYF. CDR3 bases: TGTGCCAGCAGTCCACCGGGACATTCGCCCAAAAACATTCAGTACTTC. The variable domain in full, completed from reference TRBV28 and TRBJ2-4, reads DVKVTQSSRYLVKRTGEKVFLECVQDMDHENMFWYRQDPGLGLRLIYFSYDVKMKEKGDIPEGYSVSREKKERFSLILESASTNQTSMYLCASSPPGHSPKNIQYFGAGTRLSVL.

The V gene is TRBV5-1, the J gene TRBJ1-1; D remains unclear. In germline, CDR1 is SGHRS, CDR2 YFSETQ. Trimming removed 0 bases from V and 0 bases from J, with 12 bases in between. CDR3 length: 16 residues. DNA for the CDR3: TGCGCCAGCAGCTTGGCACCAGGTGAGATGAACACTGAAGCTTTCTTT. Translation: CASSLAPGEMNTEAFF.

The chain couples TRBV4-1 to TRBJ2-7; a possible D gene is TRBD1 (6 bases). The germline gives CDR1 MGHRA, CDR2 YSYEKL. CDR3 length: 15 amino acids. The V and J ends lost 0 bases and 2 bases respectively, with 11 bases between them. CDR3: CASSQEWTEAYEQYF. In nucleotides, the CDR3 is TGCGCCAGCAGCCAAGAGTGGACAGAGGCCTACGAGCAGTACTTC.

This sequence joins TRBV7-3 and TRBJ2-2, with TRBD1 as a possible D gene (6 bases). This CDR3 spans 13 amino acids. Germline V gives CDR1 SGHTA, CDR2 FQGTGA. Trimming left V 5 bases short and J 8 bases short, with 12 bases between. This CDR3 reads CASSQQGIGELFF. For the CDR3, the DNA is TGTGCCAGCAGCCAACAGGGAATTGGGGAGCTGTTTTTT.

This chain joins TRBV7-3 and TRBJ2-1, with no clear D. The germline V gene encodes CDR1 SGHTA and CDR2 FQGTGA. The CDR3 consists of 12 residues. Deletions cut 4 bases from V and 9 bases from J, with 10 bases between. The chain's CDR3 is CASSSPAGEQFF. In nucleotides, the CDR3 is TGTGCCAGCAGCTCCCCCGCCGGTGAGCAGTTCTTC.

The CDR3 coding sequence is TGTGCCAGCAGCTTCCGGACAGGGTGGACTGAAGCTTTCTTT. Encoded protein: CASSFRTGWTEAFF. The V call is TRBV7-9, the J call TRBJ1-1; TRBD1 agrees at 8 bases. Germline CDR1 reads SEHNR; CDR2 reads FQNEAQ (reference sequence). CDR3 size: 14 residues. V was pared by 3 bases and J by 5 bases, with 5 bases of the junction left unmatched.

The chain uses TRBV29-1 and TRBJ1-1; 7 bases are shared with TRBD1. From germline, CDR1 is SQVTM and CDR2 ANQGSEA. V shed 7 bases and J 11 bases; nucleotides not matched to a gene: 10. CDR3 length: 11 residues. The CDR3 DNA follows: TGCAGCGGAACAGGGGCGACGGAGGCTTTCTTT. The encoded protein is CSGTGATEAFF. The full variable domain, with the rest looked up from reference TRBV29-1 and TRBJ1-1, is SAVISQKPSRDICQRGTSLTIQCQVDSQVTMMFWYRQQPGQSLTLIATANQGSEATYESGFVIDKFPISRPNLTFSTLTVSNMSPEDSSIYLCSGTGATEAFFGQGTRLTVV.

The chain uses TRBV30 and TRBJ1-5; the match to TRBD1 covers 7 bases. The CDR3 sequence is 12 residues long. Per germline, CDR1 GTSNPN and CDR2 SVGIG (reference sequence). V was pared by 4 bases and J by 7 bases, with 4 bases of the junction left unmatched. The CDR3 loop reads CAWNRGHQPQHF. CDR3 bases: TGTGCCTGGAATAGGGGGCACCAGCCCCAGCATTTT.

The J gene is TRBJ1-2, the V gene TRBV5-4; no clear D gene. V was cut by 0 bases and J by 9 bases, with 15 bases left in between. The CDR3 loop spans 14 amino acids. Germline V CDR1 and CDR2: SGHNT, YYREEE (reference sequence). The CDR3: CASSLVGRLTSYTF. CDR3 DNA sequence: TGTGCCAGCAGCTTGGTCGGCAGGTTAACGAGCTACACCTTC.

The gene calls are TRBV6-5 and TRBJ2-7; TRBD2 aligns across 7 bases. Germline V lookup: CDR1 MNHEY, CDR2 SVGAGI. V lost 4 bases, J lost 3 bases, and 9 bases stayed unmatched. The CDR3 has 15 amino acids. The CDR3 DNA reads TGTGCCAGCAGTTTATCCCGGGACTACGACTACGAGCAGTACTTC. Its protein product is CASSLSRDYDYEQYF.

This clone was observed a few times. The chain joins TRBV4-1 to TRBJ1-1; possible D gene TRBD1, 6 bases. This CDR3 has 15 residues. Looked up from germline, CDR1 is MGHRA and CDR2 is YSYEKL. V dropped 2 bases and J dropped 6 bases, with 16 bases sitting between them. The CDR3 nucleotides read TGCGCCAGCAGCCAAAGGCAGGGGACGAGTTCTGAAGCTTTCTTT. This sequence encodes CASSQRQGTSSEAFF.